A selection of T cell receptor beta chains follows, all from one sample in a study of shared clonotypes between healthy human individuals. Using immunoSEQ multiplex PCR, the repertoire was profiled, and TCRdb retains in-frame clones only, with some absent. In the table there are around 1,100,000 clones, 60% to 80% of which are singletons. Sample: memory CD4+ T cells from PBMCs. The receptor set was obtained from a man between 18 and 29 years old in good health. Some clones in this sample may be carry-over from other donors' samples. The CDR3 runs from the conserved cysteine through the conserved F or W. A D gene is named only where the DNA matches it firmly. Not all rows give a size; the values are once, few, many and, for expanded clones, a class.

cdr3_nt cdr3_aa d_call clone_size j_call v_call
TGTGCCAGCAGCTACGCCGGGACAGGGGTAGCCAAAAACATTCAGTACTTC CASSYAGTGVAKNIQYF TRBD1 NA TRBJ2-4 TRBV7-2
TGCGCCAGCAGCCAAGATCCGAGGGGTAGACGAACCGGGGAGCTGTTTTTT CASSQDPRGRRTGELFF NA few TRBJ2-2 TRBV4-1
TGTGCCAGCAGGAAAAGCCTGGGACTAGCGGTAAGAGGGGATGAGCAGTTCTTC CASRKSLGLAVRGDEQFF TRBD2 NA TRBJ2-1 TRBV5-4
TGTGCCAGCAGCGACCTTAGAGCGGGAGATTACATGGGAGAGACCCAGTACTTC CASSDLRAGDYMGETQYF TRBD2 few TRBJ2-5 TRBV7-8
TGTGCCAGCAGTACAAGATGGGATACGCAGTATTTT CASSTRWDTQYF NA NA TRBJ2-3 TRBV6-6
TGTGCCAGCAGTGAATTCGGACAGTTGAATTCACCCCTCCACTTT CASSEFGQLNSPLHF NA NA TRBJ1-6 TRBV2
TGTGCCAGCAGTTCGACCCGACTAGCGACCACAGATACGCAGTATTTT CASSSTRLATTDTQYF TRBD2 NA TRBJ2-3 TRBV28
TGCGCCAGCAGTGAACCGACTAGCGGGAGGCCCCGCTACAATGAGCAGTTCTTC CASSEPTSGRPRYNEQFF TRBD2 NA TRBJ2-1 TRBV10-1
TGTGCCAGTAGTATAGGAGGCGGCGGGAGGGGATACGAGCAGTACTTC CASSIGGGGRGYEQYF TRBD2 NA TRBJ2-7 TRBV19
TGCGCCAGCAGCTCGGAGGGGGGGCTCTACGAGCAGTACTTC CASSSEGGLYEQYF NA NA TRBJ2-7 TRBV5-1
TGTGCCAGTAGAGAAGGAGCTTCGAACACCGGGGAGCTGTTTTTT CASREGASNTGELFF NA NA TRBJ2-2 TRBV19
TGCGCCAGCAGCCAAGCCGGAGCGTCAGTTGGAAACACCATATATTTT CASSQAGASVGNTIYF NA NA TRBJ1-3 TRBV4-1
TGTGCCAGCAGCTTGCTCCAGGGGACCTACTACAATGAGCAGTTCTTC CASSLLQGTYYNEQFF NA NA TRBJ2-1 TRBV5-6
TGTGCCAGCAGCTTAATCGGACAGAACACTGAAGCTTTCTTT CASSLIGQNTEAFF NA NA TRBJ1-1 TRBV11-2
TGTGCCAGCTCACCGGGGACTAGCGGGAGTTTAAGCGAGCAGTACTTC CASSPGTSGSLSEQYF TRBD2 NA TRBJ2-7 TRBV18
TGTGCCACCAGCAGGGGGGCAGAAGCTTTCTTT CATSRGAEAFF NA few TRBJ1-1 TRBV15
TGTGCCAGCAGCCGCGGACAGGGGTTTTGGCAAGAGACCCAGTACTTC CASSRGQGFWQETQYF TRBD1 NA TRBJ2-5 TRBV11-3
TGCAGCGTTCATCCAGGGACGGGCACTGAAGCTTTCTTT CSVHPGTGTEAFF NA NA TRBJ1-1 TRBV29-1
TGTGCCAGCAGCTTAGATGGGGGTTACAATCAGCCCCAGCATTTT CASSLDGGYNQPQHF NA NA TRBJ1-5 TRBV7-2
TGTGCCAGCAGCGACCTGACTAGCGGGGGCTCCTACGAGCAGTACTTC CASSDLTSGGSYEQYF TRBD2 NA TRBJ2-7 TRBV5-6
TGTGCCAGCTCACCACCGGCCGAAAAAGAGACCCAGTACTTC CASSPPAEKETQYF NA NA TRBJ2-5 TRBV18
TGTGCCAGCAGCTCACGACTAGCGGACTACAATGAGCAGTTCTTC CASSSRLADYNEQFF TRBD2 NA TRBJ2-1 TRBV7-3
TGTGCCAGCAGCTTAAGGGACAGAGGTGAAAAACTGTTTTTT CASSLRDRGEKLFF TRBD1 NA TRBJ1-4 TRBV7-9
TGCAGCGTTGTATTACAGGAAAACACTGAAGCTTTCTTT CSVVLQENTEAFF NA NA TRBJ1-1 TRBV29-1
TGTGCCAGCAGCCCCGGGGGACTAGCGGGAGGATACAATGAGCAGTTCTTC CASSPGGLAGGYNEQFF TRBD2 few TRBJ2-1 TRBV7-9
TGCGCCAGCAGCCCGGGGTCGGTGTTGGTCACCTACGAGCAGTACTTC CASSPGSVLVTYEQYF NA NA TRBJ2-7 TRBV5-1
TGCGCCAGCAGCTTGGTGCAGGGGTCGGAAAAACTGTTTTTT CASSLVQGSEKLFF NA NA TRBJ1-4 TRBV5-1
TGTGCCAGCAGCCGCAACAGGGGTTCCTACAATGAGCAGTTCTTC CASSRNRGSYNEQFF TRBD1 NA TRBJ2-1 TRBV6-4
TGCGCCAGCAGCCAAGACGGGGGGTTTTCCCGAAAACTGTTTTTT CASSQDGGFSRKLFF NA few TRBJ1-4 TRBV4-1
TGCAGCGTTGCTACTAGCGGGACTCAGGATACGCAGTATTTT CSVATSGTQDTQYF TRBD2 NA TRBJ2-3 TRBV29-1
TGTGCCAGCAGCCAAAACTCGGGGGGGGCCTACGAGCAGTACTTC CASSQNSGGAYEQYF TRBD2 NA TRBJ2-7 TRBV4-2
TGCGCCAGCAGCCCCCCGACACCCCTCTACGAGCAGTACTTC CASSPPTPLYEQYF NA NA TRBJ2-7 TRBV5-1
TGTGCCAGCAGCTTAGTTTTTGGGGGGGAGACTGAAGCTTTCTTT CASSLVFGGETEAFF NA NA TRBJ1-1 TRBV7-2
TGCAGCGTGTCGACAGGGTTTAACACCGGGGAGCTGTTTTTT CSVSTGFNTGELFF TRBD1 NA TRBJ2-2 TRBV29-1
TGTGCCAGCAGCCCTACCGGGCCCGGGACAGGCAGAGATACGCAGTATTTT CASSPTGPGTGRDTQYF TRBD1 NA TRBJ2-3 TRBV7-2
TGTGCCAGGGAGACCAGGACTACATTAAACAATGAGCAGTTCTTC CARETRTTLNNEQFF NA NA TRBJ2-1 TRBV2
TGCGCCAGCAGCTGGCCCAGCGGCAACACAGATACGCAGTATTTT CASSWPSGNTDTQYF NA NA TRBJ2-3 TRBV5-1
TGTGCCAGCTCACCAATAGAAGGGGTTAGGAAAAACACTGAAGCTTTCTTT CASSPIEGVRKNTEAFF NA NA TRBJ1-1 TRBV18
TGTGCCAGCAGCCCTCAGGGGGGCTCCACCTACGAGCAGTACTTC CASSPQGGSTYEQYF NA NA TRBJ2-7 TRBV11-3
TGCAGCGTCCGCGGAAGCACAGATACGCAGTATTTT CSVRGSTDTQYF NA NA TRBJ2-3 TRBV29-1
TGTGCCAGCAGTTACCCGGGACAGGTGAACACTGAAGCTTTCTTT CASSYPGQVNTEAFF TRBD1 many TRBJ1-1 TRBV6-6
TGTGCCAGCAGACGATTCGCGAACACCGGGGAGCTGTTTTTT CASRRFANTGELFF NA NA TRBJ2-2 TRBV27
TGCGCCAGCAGCTTGGGTCAGGGGGCGAACCAAGAGACCCAGTACTTC CASSLGQGANQETQYF TRBD1 few TRBJ2-5 TRBV5-1
TGTGCCAGCAGCGTAGACTCCTACACTGAAGCTTTCTTT CASSVDSYTEAFF NA few TRBJ1-1 TRBV9
TGTGCCAGCAGTTTGGGGATTTTGACCTACAATGAGCAGTTCTTC CASSLGILTYNEQFF NA NA TRBJ2-1 TRBV7-3
TGTGCCAGCAGCCAAGATCAGGCGATGGGAGCCTCCTATGGCTACACCTTC CASSQDQAMGASYGYTF NA NA TRBJ1-2 TRBV4-2
TGTGCCAGCAGTTACGGACTAGCGGGAGCGAATGAGCAGTTCTTC CASSYGLAGANEQFF TRBD2 NA TRBJ2-1 TRBV5-6
TGCGCCAGCAGCATATCAGAGAGCACCGGGGAGCTGTTTTTT CASSISESTGELFF NA NA TRBJ2-2 TRBV5-1
TGTGCCAGCAGCTTAATTAGCGGGAGGGCCCCCCACGAGCAGTACTTC CASSLISGRAPHEQYF TRBD2 NA TRBJ2-7 TRBV11-2
TGTGCCAGCAGTTTTTCCCCAAGCAATCAGCCCCAGCATTTT CASSFSPSNQPQHF NA once TRBJ1-5 TRBV28
TGCGCCAGCAGCCAAGCATTACCGGGACAGGGCTCTGGAAACACCATATATTTT CASSQALPGQGSGNTIYF TRBD1 NA TRBJ1-3 TRBV4-3
TGTGCCAGAGCCGGACAGGGGAACACTGAAGCTTTCTTT CARAGQGNTEAFF TRBD1 NA TRBJ1-1 TRBV2
TGTACCAGCAGCCCGGGACAGGGGACCTATGGCTACACCTTC CTSSPGQGTYGYTF TRBD1 NA TRBJ1-2 TRBV5-6
TGTGCCAGCACCTGGGACACCGGGGAGCTGTTTTTT CASTWDTGELFF NA NA TRBJ2-2 TRBV28
TGTGCCAGCAGCCAACCTGACGGAAGGCCGGGCACCATATATTTT CASSQPDGRPGTIYF NA NA TRBJ1-3 TRBV4-2